These T cell receptor beta chains were read from a single sample in a study of a mutant IDH1 vaccine in newly diagnosed glioma. No antigen has been identified for these receptors. This table comes from immunoSEQ multiplex PCR, and its TCRdb copy is limited to in-frame clones, with some not included. The sample has over 55,000 clones; roughly four fifths are singletons. The input for sequencing was PBMCs, taken from a glioma patient whose treatment included an IDH1 peptide vaccine. These receptors all come from a man aged 35-49 years with glioma. The CDR3 runs from the conserved cysteine through the conserved F or W. D genes are given only for firm matches. The listing skips clone size in some rows; elsewhere it reads once, few, many or a size class.

TRBV14	TRBJ1-1	.	.	CASSRLGFLTEAFF	TGTGCCAGCAGTAGATTGGGATTTCTAACTGAAGCTTTCTTT
TRBV7-6	TRBJ1-4	.	.	CASTSGAEEKLFF	TGTGCCAGCACCTCGGGAGCAGAGGAAAAACTGTTTTTT
TRBV11-2	TRBJ1-5	.	.	CASSLDARTRNQPQHF	TGTGCCAGCAGCTTAGATGCCAGGACGCGCAATCAGCCCCAGCATTTT
TRBV27	TRBJ2-6	.	TRBD1	CASSLRTGFSSGANVLTF	TGTGCCAGCAGTTTAAGGACAGGGTTTAGCTCTGGGGCCAACGTCCTGACTTTC
TRBV7-3	TRBJ2-3	once	.	CASGSAPTDTQYF	TGTGCCAGCGGGTCAGCCCCAACAGATACGCAGTATTTT
TRBV28	TRBJ1-1	.	.	CASSLFRNTEAFF	TGTGCCAGCAGTTTATTCCGGAACACTGAAGCTTTCTTT
TRBV30	TRBJ2-7	.	TRBD1	CAWMTGHSYEQYF	TGTGCCTGGATGACAGGGCACTCCTACGAGCAGTACTTC
TRBV7-9	TRBJ1-3	few	.	CASSSFGNTIYF	TGTGCCAGCAGCTCCTTCGGAAACACCATATATTTT
TRBV5-1	TRBJ2-3	.	.	CASSFTPTSTDTQYF	TGCGCCAGCAGCTTTACACCTACTAGCACAGATACGCAGTATTTT
TRBV5-1	TRBJ2-5	.	.	CASSLEGGQETQYF	TGCGCCAGCAGCTTGGAGGGGGGTCAGGAGACCCAGTACTTC
TRBV29-1	TRBJ2-3	.	.	CSVGPPLGTDTQYF	TGCAGCGTTGGGCCACCTCTAGGCACAGATACGCAGTATTTT
TRBV4-3	TRBJ2-7	.	TRBD1	CASSCPGQGTYEQYF	TGCGCCAGCAGTTGCCCGGGACAGGGCACCTACGAGCAGTACTTC
TRBV29-1	TRBJ2-1	.	TRBD2	CSVRTSGSSYNEQFF	TGCAGCGTTCGGACTAGCGGGAGCTCCTACAATGAGCAGTTCTTC
TRBV28	TRBJ1-5	.	.	CASSAQGIAQHF	TGTGCCAGCAGTGCCCAGGGTATAGCCCAGCATTTT
TRBV29-1	TRBJ2-7	.	TRBD1	CSAGTDSYEQYF	TGCAGCGCCGGGACAGACTCCTACGAGCAGTACTTC
TRBV5-1	TRBJ1-1	.	.	CASSPTALNTEAFF	TGCGCCAGCAGCCCGACAGCCTTGAACACTGAAGCTTTCTTT
TRBV30	TRBJ2-3	.	.	CAWSAGAPVTDTQYF	TGTGCCTGGAGCGCCGGGGCGCCTGTCACAGATACGCAGTATTTT
TRBV5-4	TRBJ2-1	.	TRBD2	CASSSGLAGGPRNEQFF	TGTGCCAGCAGCTCGGGACTAGCGGGAGGGCCGAGGAATGAGCAGTTCTTC
TRBV4-3	TRBJ2-1	once	TRBD2	CASSLSGGAGVGEQFF	TGCGCCAGCAGCCTTAGCGGGGGGGCCGGCGTGGGTGAGCAGTTCTTC
TRBV15	TRBJ2-7	.	.	CATSRDAWPGEVYEQYF	TGTGCCACCAGCAGAGACGCCTGGCCCGGGGAAGTCTACGAGCAGTACTTC
TRBV7-2	TRBJ2-7	.	.	CASSFNLPSYEQYF	TGTGCCAGCAGCTTCAACCTCCCATCCTACGAGCAGTACTTC
TRBV9	TRBJ2-7	.	TRBD2	CASSPFRGLAGDVNEQYF	TGTGCCAGCAGCCCCTTCCGGGGACTAGCGGGAGACGTAAACGAGCAGTACTTC
TRBV6-5	TRBJ1-5	.	TRBD1	CASIPTGNSNQPQHF	TGTGCCAGCATTCCGACAGGGAATAGCAATCAGCCCCAGCATTTT
TRBV27	TRBJ2-3	once	.	CASSLFPGKTDTQYF	TGTGCCAGCAGTTTATTTCCGGGGAAGACAGATACGCAGTATTTT
TRBV2	TRBJ1-2	.	TRBD1	CASGLWTGSNYGYTF	TGTGCCAGCGGACTTTGGACAGGGTCTAACTATGGCTACACCTTC
TRBV6-1	TRBJ2-1	.	TRBD1	CASSETGQGQYNEQFF	TGTGCCAGCAGTGAAACCGGACAGGGGCAGTACAATGAGCAGTTCTTC
TRBV7-6	TRBJ2-1	.	.	CASSAPDPNEQFF	TGTGCCAGCAGCGCCCCTGACCCCAATGAGCAGTTCTTC
TRBV7-2	TRBJ2-5	.	TRBD2	CASSSGLAGGRGETQYF	TGTGCCAGCAGCTCGGGACTAGCGGGGGGGAGAGGCGAGACCCAGTACTTC